Each of the 30 T cell receptor beta chains below was sequenced from the same sample in a study of blood T cell repertoires in COVID-19 (dated by TCRdb to about 2020). To prepare the library, the immunoSEQ multiplex PCR assay was applied. The source is immuneACCESS, and TCRdb retained only in-frame sequences with V and J called. Part of the clones is not carried over; for the studies checked, unresolved V genes explain less than half of this, and the remainder is unexplained. Across this sample there are about 12,000 clones, with roughly 82% seen only once. The top ten constitute 3.5% to 4.5% of the sample. The sequencing sample was made of peripheral blood. The receptors originated from a woman aged 55-75 years with acute or convalescent COVID-19.

The CDR3 is CASSKVRGAQETQYF. CDR3 nucleotides: TGTGCCAGCAGCAAAGTTCGCGGGGCCCAAGAGACCCAGTACTTC. The rearrangement joins TRBV21-1 to TRBJ2-5; the D call TRBD2 from the table was never checked on the DNA. TRBV21-1 is assigned pseudogene status. The CDR3 totals 15 residues.

V and J are TRBV5-4 and TRBJ1-2; 9 positions agree with TRBD1. Germline trimming cut 5 bases from V and 7 bases from J; bases unmatched to any gene: 6. The CDR3 is made up of 13 amino acids. Germline values: CDR1 SGHNT, CDR2 YYREEE (reference sequence). The CDR3 spells CASSTTGGSGYTF. The CDR3 region has the DNA TGTGCCAGCAGTACTACAGGGGGCAGTGGCTACACCTTC.

This clone was found a few times. The gene calls are TRBV9 and TRBJ2-3; D remains ambiguous. CDR1 is SGDLS, CDR2 YYNGEE, per germline. V was shortened by 0 bases and J by 4 bases, with 15 bases between the two germline ends. The CDR3 runs 16 residues. The CDR3 is CASSVDIGFAADTQYF. The CDR3 DNA reads as TGTGCCAGCAGCGTAGACATCGGGTTTGCCGCAGATACGCAGTATTTT.

The chain uses TRBV20-1 and TRBJ2-7; D might be TRBD2 (5 bases). V was trimmed by 3 bases and J by 5 bases, leaving 8 bases between them. Germline values: CDR1 DFQATT, CDR2 SNEGSKA (reference sequence). The CDR3 is made up of 11 amino acids. The CDR3 protein is CSARAGHEQYF. The CDR3, as DNA: TGCAGTGCTAGGGCGGGTCACGAGCAGTACTTC.

The gene calls are TRBV24-1 and TRBJ2-5; D gene unclear. Germline V CDR1 and CDR2: KGHDR, SFDVKD. The CDR3 is made up of 13 amino acids. Trimming shortened V by 1 base and J by 5 bases, and 7 bases separated the two germline ends. CDR3 bases: TGTGCCACCAGTGATTTTGGCAAGGAGACCCAGTACTTC. Amino acid sequence: CATSDFGKETQYF.

V usage is TRBV21-1 and J usage is TRBJ1-2. TRBV21-1 is recorded as a pseudogene. This CDR3 is built from 12 residues. As DNA, the CDR3 is TGTGCCAGCAGCACACGGTGCTATGGCTACACCTTC. Protein sequence: CASSTRCYGYTF.

This clone was observed a few times. The genes are TRBV27 and TRBJ1-2; D is unresolved. V lost 5 bases and J 0 bases, leaving 10 bases between the germline ends. The V gene's germline CDR1 is MNHEY and CDR2 SMNVEV (reference sequence). This CDR3 comprises 14 residues. CDR3 bases: TGTGCCAGCAGTCCAAGTACACCTAACTATGGCTACACCTTC. It translates to CASSPSTPNYGYTF.

This sequence joins TRBV19 and TRBJ1-1; 7 positions match TRBD1. Germline assignment: CDR1 LNHDA and CDR2 SQIVND (reference sequence). The CDR3 runs 17 residues. V lost 5 bases, J lost 1 base, and 13 bases stayed unmatched. This chain's CDR3 is CASSPQGIRGSNTEAFF. The CDR3 bases are TGTGCCAGTAGTCCACAGGGGATTCGGGGATCGAACACTGAAGCTTTCTTT.

The chain combines TRBV19 with TRBJ1-1; no definite D call. Trimming pared 5 bases from V and 3 bases from J, leaving 4 bases between. The CDR3 covers 11 residues. Germline values: CDR1 LNHDA, CDR2 SQIVND (reference sequence). This CDR3 is CASSYYTEAFF. The DNA of the CDR3 is TGTGCCAGTAGTTATTACACTGAAGCTTTCTTT.

The chain has TRBV7-3 and TRBJ1-2; the D is unclear. V was trimmed by 8 bases and J by 6 bases, leaving 7 bases between them. Germline-derived CDR1 and CDR2 are SGHTA and FQGTGA. The CDR3 runs 10 residues. The chain's CDR3 is CASAGNGYTF. CDR3 in DNA: TGTGCCAGCGCGGGGAATGGCTACACCTTC.

This clone was found a few times. The rearrangement uses TRBV6-2 or TRBV6-3 and TRBJ2-5; 10 nucleotides align to TRBD2. The junction had 8 bases not matched to a gene; V was cut back by 0 bases and J by 1 base. The germline CDR1 and CDR2 sequences are MNHEY and SVGEGT. This CDR3 comprises 18 residues. The CDR3, as DNA: TGTGCCAGCAGTTACTCGACATTAGCGGGGGGCTCCCAAGAGACCCAGTACTTC. Encoded protein: CASSYSTLAGGSQETQYF.

J is TRBJ2-3 and V is TRBV3-1 (or the pseudogene TRBV3-2), with D unclear. The CDR3 runs 15 residues. Germline V gene data show CDR1 as LGHDT and CDR2 as YNNKEL (reference sequence). Trimming pared 4 bases from V and 0 bases from J, leaving 11 bases between. The CDR3 loop is CASSPTPQSTDTQYF. The CDR3 DNA sequence: TGTGCCAGCAGCCCGACACCTCAAAGCACAGATACGCAGTATTTT.

J is TRBJ1-2 and V is TRBV7-3; no clear D gene. The ends were cut back, 4 bases at V and 0 bases at J, with 6 bases in the middle. The CDR3 extends over 13 amino acids. The V gene's germline CDR1 is SGHTA and CDR2 FQGTGA. The CDR3 spells CASSSQPNYGYTF. CDR3 coding DNA: TGTGCCAGCAGCTCACAGCCTAACTATGGCTACACCTTC.

The chain couples TRBV27 to TRBJ2-7, with 8 bases lining up with TRBD1. Germline CDR1 is MNHEY and CDR2 is SMNVEV (reference sequence). There are 14 residues in the CDR3. V shed 2 bases and J 3 bases; nucleotides not matched to a gene: 3. CDR3 protein: CASSLGTGRYEQYF. CDR3 nucleotide sequence: TGTGCCAGCAGTTTAGGGACAGGCCGCTACGAGCAGTACTTC.

J is TRBJ1-1 and V is TRBV29-1; D is uncertain. Germline V gene data show CDR1 as SQVTM and CDR2 as ANQGSEA. This CDR3 has 14 amino acids. Trimming took 6 bases from V and 0 from J, leaving 14 bases between them. The CDR3 nucleotides read TGCAGCGTCCCCTTTGATGAGATGAACACTGAAGCTTTCTTT. Amino acids: CSVPFDEMNTEAFF.

The genes are TRBV5-6 and TRBJ2-7; 9 bases match TRBD1. This CDR3 contains 13 residues. CDR1 is SGHDT and CDR2 is YYEEEE in the germline V gene. V was clipped by 3 bases and J by 4 bases; unmatched bases: 2. The CDR3 DNA sequence: TGTGCCAGCAGCTCCGGGACAGGGTACGAGCAGTACTTC. As protein: CASSSGTGYEQYF.

This rearrangement joins TRBV10-3 to TRBJ2-7; the match to TRBD2 covers 7 bases. The CDR3 consists of 11 residues. CDR1 and CDR2 from the germline V gene are ENHRY and SYGVKD. With V trimmed by 7 bases and J by 6 bases, 3 bases remained unmatched. In DNA form, the CDR3 reads TGTGCCATCATGGGCGGGGGCGAGCAGTACTTC. Translating it yields CAIMGGGEQYF.

The V call is TRBV19, the J call TRBJ2-1, with 7 bases lining up with TRBD2. In germline, CDR1 is LNHDA, CDR2 SQIVND (reference sequence). V was pared by 5 bases and J by 3 bases, with 10 bases of the junction left unmatched. This CDR3 has 16 residues. The CDR3 loop is CASSSLANYLYNEQFF. The DNA of the CDR3 is TGTGCCAGTAGTTCACTAGCGAATTACCTCTACAATGAGCAGTTCTTC.

The chain links TRBV6-5 to TRBJ2-2; D call uncertain. Looked up from germline, CDR1 is MNHEY and CDR2 is SVGAGI. Trimming removed 2 bases at V and 1 base at J, with 8 bases between. The CDR3 has 15 residues. DNA of the CDR3: TGTGCCAGCAGTTACGTGAGAGGGAACACCGGGGAGCTGTTTTTT. Amino acids: CASSYVRGNTGELFF.

The rearrangement links TRBV5-1 to TRBJ1-4; D remains ambiguous. The V gene lost 4 bases and the J gene lost 0 bases, with 10 bases spanning the gap. CDR3 length equals 15 residues. Germline V gene sequence: CDR1 SGHRS, CDR2 YFSETQ. The CDR3 nucleotides read TGCGCCAGCAGCCCTTACCTAGCAACTAATGAAAAACTGTTTTTT. Translation: CASSPYLATNEKLFF.

The chain is built from TRBV12-3 or TRBV12-4 and TRBJ2-2; no clear D gene. The V end was cut by 5 bases, the J end by 7 bases, with 8 bases between. The CDR3 spans 12 residues. The CDR3 region is CASSATDGELFF. CDR3 sequence (DNA): TGTGCCAGCAGTGCCACAGACGGGGAGCTGTTTTTT.

The V gene is TRBV18, the J gene TRBJ2-1; D is perhaps TRBD1 (6 bases). Germline CDR1 reads KGHSH; CDR2 reads LQKENI. The CDR3 covers 15 residues. Trimming removed 3 bases from V and 0 bases from J, with 9 bases in between. The CDR3 DNA is TGTGCCAGCTCACCTGGACAGACCTCCTACAATGAGCAGTTCTTC. Translated, it gives CASSPGQTSYNEQFF.

The chain combines TRBV7-9 with TRBJ2-5, with D possibly being TRBD1 (6 bases). Trimming left V 5 bases short and J 5 bases short, with 12 bases between. The CDR3 sequence is 13 residues long. Looked up from germline, CDR1 is SEHNR and CDR2 is FQNEAQ (reference sequence). Written as DNA, the CDR3 is TGTGCCAGCAGCCGACAGGAGTTTGAGACCCAGTACTTC. It specifies CASSRQEFETQYF.

The chain combines TRBV30 with TRBJ1-2; D is undetermined. From germline, CDR1 is GTSNPN and CDR2 SVGIG (reference sequence). There are 11 residues in the CDR3. V gave up 0 bases and J gave up 8 bases, with 7 bases separating them. Written as DNA, the CDR3 is TGTGCCTGGAGTGTACCGCAGGGCTACACCTTC. Protein sequence: CAWSVPQGYTF.

This clone has just one count. V gene TRBV11-1 combines with J gene TRBJ2-7, with 7 bases fitting TRBD1. The CDR3 contains 13 residues. Germline CDR1 SGHAT, CDR2 FQDESV (reference sequence). The J segment lost 3 bases and the V segment lost 3 bases, leaving 2 bases of the junction unmatched. CDR3 region: CASSLYRGYEQYF. CDR3 sequence (DNA): TGTGCCAGCAGCTTGTACAGGGGCTACGAGCAGTACTTC. Complete variable domain (other parts from reference TRBV11-1 and TRBJ2-7): EAEVAQSPRYKITEKSQAVAFWCDPISGHATLYWYRQILGQGPELLVQFQDESVVDDSQLPKDRFSAERLKGVDSTLKIQPAELGDSAMYLCASSLYRGYEQYFGPGTRLTVT.

The chain couples TRBV5-1 to TRBJ1-4; TRBD1 aligns across 7 bases. The CDR3 has 18 residues. Per the germline V gene, CDR1 is SGHRS and CDR2 is YFSETQ. V shed 1 base, J shed 0 bases, and the junction held 9 bases outside the gene matches. The CDR3 sequence: CASSLMSPGGATNEKLFF. CDR3 in DNA: TGCGCCAGCAGCTTGATGTCGCCAGGGGGTGCAACTAATGAAAAACTGTTTTTT.

This clone was detected a few times. This sequence joins TRBV4-2 and TRBJ2-7; the D gene is possibly TRBD2 (6 bases). V lost 3 bases and J 3 bases, leaving 9 bases between the germline ends. Germline lookup yields CDR1 LGHNA and CDR2 YNFKEQ. CDR3 length: 13 residues. The CDR3 nucleotides are TGTGCCAGCAGCCAGAGGCGGGGCTACGAGCAGTACTTC. Its protein product is CASSQRRGYEQYF.

The gene calls are TRBV3-1 (or the pseudogene TRBV3-2) and TRBJ1-2, with 10 bases fitting TRBD1. This CDR3 has 14 amino acids. Germline-derived CDR1 and CDR2 are LGHDT and YNNKEL (reference sequence). V shed 4 bases, J shed 8 bases, and the junction held 7 bases outside the gene matches. The CDR3 nucleotides are TGTGCCAGCAGCCGGACAGGGGGTAGAGGGGGCTACACCTTC. It yields the protein CASSRTGGRGGYTF.

The chain uses TRBV7-3 and TRBJ2-3; D gene ambiguous. CDR3 length: 15 residues. V was trimmed by 5 bases and J by 3 bases, leaving 15 bases between them. From germline, CDR1 is SGHTA and CDR2 FQGTGA. The CDR3: CASSHLGALTDTQYF. The CDR3 region has the DNA TGTGCCAGCAGCCATCTAGGAGCGCTAACAGATACGCAGTATTTT.

A note on this clone: This same CDR3 is encoded by further DNA sequences in the sample. The CDR3 protein is CASSYSEVNTEAFF. For the CDR3, the DNA is TGTGCCAGCAGTTACTCGGAGGTGAACACTGAAGCTTTCTTT. V and J are TRBV6-6 and TRBJ1-1; D is ambiguous. There are 14 residues in the CDR3. Germline V CDR1 and CDR2: MNHNY, SVGAGI (reference sequence). V was pared by 0 bases and J by 0 bases, with 5 bases between.